This T cell receptor (beta chain) came from a study of cytomegalovirus exposure and HLA in healthy donors. Researchers ran the PCR with 60 Vbeta and 13 Jbeta primers. Sequencing was performed with immunoSEQ multiplex PCR; in TCRdb, only in-frame clones are kept and a portion is missing. The sample contains 140,000 to 150,000 clones, roughly 71% of which appear only once. Whole-study results and caveats: When a later analysis was performed, an Asian-associated ancestry cluster reportedly had fewer N-insertions than the approximately 690-donor mean. With later analysis, a missense DCLRE1C variant became linked to TCR beta V- and J-gene trimming. As confirmed in vitro, a few CMV-associated chains were specific for CMV antigens.

As concerns this clone: Its antigen is not known.

Sequenced material: PBMCs. The TCR sequence derives from a man aged 30-40 years in good health and CMV-seronegative.

The DNA for the CDR3 is TGTGCCAGCTTACAGAGCTCCTACGAGCAGTACTTC. Residues: CASLQSSYEQYF. This chain joins TRBV2 and TRBJ2-7; D not resolved. Germline CDR1 SNHLY, CDR2 FYNNEI. V was trimmed by 8 bases and J by 0 bases, leaving 8 bases between them. The CDR3 has 12 amino acids.